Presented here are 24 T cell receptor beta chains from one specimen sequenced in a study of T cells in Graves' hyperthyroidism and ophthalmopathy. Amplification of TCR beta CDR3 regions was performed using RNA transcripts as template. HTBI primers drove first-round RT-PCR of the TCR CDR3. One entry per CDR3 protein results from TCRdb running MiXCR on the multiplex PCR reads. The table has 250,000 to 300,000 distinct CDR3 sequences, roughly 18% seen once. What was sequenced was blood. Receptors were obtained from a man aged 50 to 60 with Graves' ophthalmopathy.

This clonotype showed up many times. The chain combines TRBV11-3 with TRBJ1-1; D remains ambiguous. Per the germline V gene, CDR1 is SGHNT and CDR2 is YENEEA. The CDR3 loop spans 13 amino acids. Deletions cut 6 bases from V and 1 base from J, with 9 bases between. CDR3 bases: TGTGCCAGCAGACAGACACCGAACACTGAAGCTTTCTTT. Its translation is CASRQTPNTEAFF.

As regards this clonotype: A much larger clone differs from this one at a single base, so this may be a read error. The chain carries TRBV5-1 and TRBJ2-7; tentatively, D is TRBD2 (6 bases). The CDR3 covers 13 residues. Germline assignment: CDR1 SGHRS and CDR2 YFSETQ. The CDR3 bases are TGCGCCGGCAGCCAACGGCGGGGCTACGAGCAGTACTTC. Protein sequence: CAGSQRRGYEQYF. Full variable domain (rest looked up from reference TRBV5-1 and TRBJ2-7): KAGVTQTPRYLIKTRGQQVTLSCSPISGHRSVSWYQQTPGQGLQFLFEYFSETQRNKGNFPGRFSGRQFSNSRSEMNVSTLELGDSALYLCAGSQRRGYEQYFGPGTRLTVT.

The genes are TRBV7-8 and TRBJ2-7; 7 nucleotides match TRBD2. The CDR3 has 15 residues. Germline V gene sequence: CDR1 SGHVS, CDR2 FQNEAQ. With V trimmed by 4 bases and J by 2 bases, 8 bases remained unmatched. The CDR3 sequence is CASSSQAGAAYEQYF. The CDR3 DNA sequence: TGTGCCAGCAGCTCCCAGGCGGGAGCGGCCTACGAGCAGTACTTC. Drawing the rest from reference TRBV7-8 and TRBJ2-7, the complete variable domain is GAGVSQSPRYKVAKRGQDVALRCDPISGHVSLFWYQQALGQGPEFLTYFQNEAQLDKSGLPSDRFFAERPEGSVSTLKIQRTQQEDSAVYLCASSSQAGAAYEQYFGPGTRLTVT.

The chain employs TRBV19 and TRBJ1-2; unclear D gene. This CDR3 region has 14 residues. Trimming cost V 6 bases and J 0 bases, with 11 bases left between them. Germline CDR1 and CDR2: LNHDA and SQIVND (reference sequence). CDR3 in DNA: TGTGCCAGTAGCGACACGGATTCTAACTATGGCTACACCTTC. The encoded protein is CASSDTDSNYGYTF.

The DNA of the CDR3 is TGTGCCAGCAGCGTAGCTTATAACAGGGTGACCCCAGATACGCAGTATTTT. Translating gives CASSVAYNRVTPDTQYF. The chain couples TRBV9 to TRBJ2-3; a possible D gene is TRBD1 (6 bases). V was cut by 0 bases and J by 4 bases, with 18 bases left in between. The germline V gene has CDR1 SGDLS and CDR2 YYNGEE. The CDR3 runs to 17 residues.

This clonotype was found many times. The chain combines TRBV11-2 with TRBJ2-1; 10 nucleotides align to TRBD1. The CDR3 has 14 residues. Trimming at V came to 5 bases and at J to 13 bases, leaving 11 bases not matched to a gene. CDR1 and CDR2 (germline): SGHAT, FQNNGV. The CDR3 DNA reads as TGTGCCAGCAGCCCGAGGACAGGGGGAAGTGGACAGTTCTTC. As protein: CASSPRTGGSGQFF.

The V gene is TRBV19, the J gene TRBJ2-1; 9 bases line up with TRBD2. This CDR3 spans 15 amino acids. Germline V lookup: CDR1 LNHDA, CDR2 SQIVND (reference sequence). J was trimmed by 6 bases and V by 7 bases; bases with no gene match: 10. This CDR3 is CASTLTSGRFNEQFF. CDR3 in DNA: TGTGCCAGTACCTTGACTAGCGGCCGATTCAATGAGCAGTTCTTC. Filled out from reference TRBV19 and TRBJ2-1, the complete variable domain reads DGGITQSPKYLFRKEGQNVTLSCEQNLNHDAMYWYRQDPGQGLRLIYYSQIVNDFQKGDIAEGYSVSREKKESFPLTVTSAQKNPTAFYLCASTLTSGRFNEQFFGPGTRLTVL.

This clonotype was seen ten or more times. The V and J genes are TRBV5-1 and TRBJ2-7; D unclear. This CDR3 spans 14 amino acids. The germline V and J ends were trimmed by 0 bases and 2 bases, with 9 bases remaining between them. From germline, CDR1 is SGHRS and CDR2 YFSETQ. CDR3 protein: CASSLVPGAYEQYF. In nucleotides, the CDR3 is TGCGCCAGCAGCTTGGTGCCAGGAGCCTACGAGCAGTACTTC.

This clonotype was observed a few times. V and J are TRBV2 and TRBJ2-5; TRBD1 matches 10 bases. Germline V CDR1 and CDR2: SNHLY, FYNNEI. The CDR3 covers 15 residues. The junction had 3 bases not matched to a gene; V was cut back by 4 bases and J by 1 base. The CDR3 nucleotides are TGTGCCAGCAGTGGACAGGGGGCCCCCCAAGAGACCCAGTACTTC. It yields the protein CASSGQGAPQETQYF.

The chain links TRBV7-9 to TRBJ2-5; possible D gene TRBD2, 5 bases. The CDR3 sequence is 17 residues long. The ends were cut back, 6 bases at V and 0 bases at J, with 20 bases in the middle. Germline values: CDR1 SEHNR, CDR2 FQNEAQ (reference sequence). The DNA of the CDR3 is TGTGCCAGCAGTTTCGGGATTGGAGCCACTTACCAAGAGACCCAGTACTTC. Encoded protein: CASSFGIGATYQETQYF.

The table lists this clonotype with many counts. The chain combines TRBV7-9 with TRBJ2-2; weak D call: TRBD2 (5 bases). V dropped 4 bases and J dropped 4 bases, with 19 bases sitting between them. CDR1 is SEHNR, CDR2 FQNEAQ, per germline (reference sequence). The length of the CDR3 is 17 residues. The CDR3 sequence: CASSSRELRAGTGELFF. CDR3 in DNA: TGTGCCAGCAGCTCCAGAGAATTGAGGGCCGGCACCGGGGAGCTGTTTTTT.

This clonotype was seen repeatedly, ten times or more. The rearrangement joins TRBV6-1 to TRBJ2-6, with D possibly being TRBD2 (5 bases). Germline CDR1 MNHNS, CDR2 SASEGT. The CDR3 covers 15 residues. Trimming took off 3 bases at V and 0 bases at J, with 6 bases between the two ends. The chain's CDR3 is CASSDRGSGANVLTF. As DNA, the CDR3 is TGTGCCAGCAGTGATCGGGGCTCTGGGGCCAACGTCCTGACTTTC.

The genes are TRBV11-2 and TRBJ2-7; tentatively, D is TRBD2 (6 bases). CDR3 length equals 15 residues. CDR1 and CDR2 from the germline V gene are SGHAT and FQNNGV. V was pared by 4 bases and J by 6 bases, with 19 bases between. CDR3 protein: CASSSRGSDTGEQYF. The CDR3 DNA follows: TGTGCCAGCAGCTCTCGGGGGTCGGACACCGGCGAGCAGTACTTC.

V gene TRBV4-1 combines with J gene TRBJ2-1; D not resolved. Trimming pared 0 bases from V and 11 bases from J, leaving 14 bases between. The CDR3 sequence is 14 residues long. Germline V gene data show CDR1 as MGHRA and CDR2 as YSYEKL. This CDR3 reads CASSQDRARDQQFF. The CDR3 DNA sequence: TGCGCCAGCAGCCAAGATCGGGCTCGCGACCAGCAGTTCTTC.

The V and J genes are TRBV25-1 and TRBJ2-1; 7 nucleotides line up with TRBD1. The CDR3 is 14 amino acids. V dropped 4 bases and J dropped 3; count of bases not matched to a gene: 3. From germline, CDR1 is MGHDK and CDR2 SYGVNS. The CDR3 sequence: CASSGGGFYNEQFF. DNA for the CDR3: TGTGCCAGCAGTGGAGGGGGCTTCTACAATGAGCAGTTCTTC.

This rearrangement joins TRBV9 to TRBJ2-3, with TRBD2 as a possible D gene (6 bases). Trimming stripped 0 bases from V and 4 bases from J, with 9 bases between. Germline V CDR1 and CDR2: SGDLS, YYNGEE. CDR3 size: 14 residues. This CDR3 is CASSVDGRPDTQYF. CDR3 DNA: TGTGCCAGCAGCGTAGACGGGAGACCAGATACGCAGTATTTT.

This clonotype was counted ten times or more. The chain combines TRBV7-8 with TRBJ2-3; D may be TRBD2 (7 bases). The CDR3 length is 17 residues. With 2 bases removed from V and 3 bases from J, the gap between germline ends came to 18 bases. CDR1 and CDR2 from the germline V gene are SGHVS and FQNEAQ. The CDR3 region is CASSLIGTGRATDTQYF. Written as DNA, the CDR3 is TGTGCCAGCAGCTTAATCGGTACAGGGAGGGCAACAGATACGCAGTATTTT.

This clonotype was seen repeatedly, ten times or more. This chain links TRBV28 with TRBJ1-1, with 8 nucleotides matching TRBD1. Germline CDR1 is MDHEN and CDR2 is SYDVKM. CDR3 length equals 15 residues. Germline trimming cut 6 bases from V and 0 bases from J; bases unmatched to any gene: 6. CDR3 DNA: TGTGCCAGCAGCCCGGACAGGGCGCTGAACACTGAAGCTTTCTTT. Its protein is CASSPDRALNTEAFF.

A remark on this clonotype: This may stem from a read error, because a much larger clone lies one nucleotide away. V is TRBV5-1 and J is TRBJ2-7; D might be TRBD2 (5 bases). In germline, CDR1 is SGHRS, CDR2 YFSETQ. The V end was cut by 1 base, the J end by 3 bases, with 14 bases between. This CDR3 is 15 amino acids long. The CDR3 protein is CASSLRLAVVYEQYF. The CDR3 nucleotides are TGCGCCAGCAGCTTGAGGCTAGCTGTGGTCTACGAGCAGTACTTC.

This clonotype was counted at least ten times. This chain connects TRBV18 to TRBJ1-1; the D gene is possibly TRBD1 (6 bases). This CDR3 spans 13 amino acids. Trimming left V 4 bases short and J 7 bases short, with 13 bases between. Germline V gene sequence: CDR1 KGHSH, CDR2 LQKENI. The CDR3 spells CASSLRTAYEAFF. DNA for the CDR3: TGTGCCAGCTCACTTAGGACAGCTTATGAAGCTTTCTTT. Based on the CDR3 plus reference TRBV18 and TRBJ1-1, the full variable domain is NAGVMQNPRHLVRRRGQEARLRCSPMKGHSHVYWYRQLPEEGLKFMVYLQKENIIDESGMPKERFSAEFPKEGPSILRIQQVVRGDSAAYFCASSLRTAYEAFFGQGTRLTVV.

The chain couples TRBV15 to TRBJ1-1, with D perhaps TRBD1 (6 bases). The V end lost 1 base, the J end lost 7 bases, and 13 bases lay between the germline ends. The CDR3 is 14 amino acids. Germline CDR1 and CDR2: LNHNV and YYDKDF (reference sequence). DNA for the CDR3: TGTGCCACCAGCAGAGCAGGGGCGGGGGTTGAAGCTTTCTTT. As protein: CATSRAGAGVEAFF. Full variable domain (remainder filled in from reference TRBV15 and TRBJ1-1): DAMVIQNPRYQVTQFGKPVTLSCSQTLNHNVMYWYQQKSSQAPKLLFHYYDKDFNNEADTPDNFQSRRPNTSFCFLDIRSPGLGDTAMYLCATSRAGAGVEAFFGQGTRLTVV.

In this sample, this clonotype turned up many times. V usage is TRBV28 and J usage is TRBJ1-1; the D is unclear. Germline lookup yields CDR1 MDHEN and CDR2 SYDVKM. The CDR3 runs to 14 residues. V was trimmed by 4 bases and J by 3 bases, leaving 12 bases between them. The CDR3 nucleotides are TGTGCCAGCAGTTCCAATGGGAGAGACACTGAAGCTTTCTTT. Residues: CASSSNGRDTEAFF.

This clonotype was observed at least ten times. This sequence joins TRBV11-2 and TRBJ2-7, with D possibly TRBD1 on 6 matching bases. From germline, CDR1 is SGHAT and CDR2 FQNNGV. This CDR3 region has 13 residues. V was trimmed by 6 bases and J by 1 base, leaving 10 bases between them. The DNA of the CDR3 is TGTGCCAGCAGTCGAGACAGGTCCTACGAGCAGTACTTC. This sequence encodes CASSRDRSYEQYF.

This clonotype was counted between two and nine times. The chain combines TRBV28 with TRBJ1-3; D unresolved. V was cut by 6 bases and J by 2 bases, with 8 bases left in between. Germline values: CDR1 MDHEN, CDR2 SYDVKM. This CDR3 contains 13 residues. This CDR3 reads CASSPVTGNTIYF. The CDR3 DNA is TGTGCCAGCAGCCCGGTGACTGGAAACACCATATATTTT.